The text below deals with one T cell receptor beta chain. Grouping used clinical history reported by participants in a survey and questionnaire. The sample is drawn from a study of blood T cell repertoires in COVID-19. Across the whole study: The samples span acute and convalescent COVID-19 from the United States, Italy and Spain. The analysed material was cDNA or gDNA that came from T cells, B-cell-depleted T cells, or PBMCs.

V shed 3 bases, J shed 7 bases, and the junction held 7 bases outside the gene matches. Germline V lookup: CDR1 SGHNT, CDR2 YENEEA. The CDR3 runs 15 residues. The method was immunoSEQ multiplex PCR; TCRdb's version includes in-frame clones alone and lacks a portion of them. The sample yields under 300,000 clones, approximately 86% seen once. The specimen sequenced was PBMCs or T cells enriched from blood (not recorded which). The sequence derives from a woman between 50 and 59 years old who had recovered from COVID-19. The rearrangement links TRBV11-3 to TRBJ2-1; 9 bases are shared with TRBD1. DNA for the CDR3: TGTGCCAGCAGCTTGGACAGGGGAAGAGGGAATGAGCAGTTCTTC. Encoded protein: CASSLDRGRGNEQFF.